This TCR beta chain was sequenced during a study of long-term antiretroviral therapy in people with HIV (dated by TCRdb to between 2020 and 2023). Some background on the complete study: The earliest samples were collected about a decade before the 2015 WHO recommendation for immediate ART, when ART was typically delayed until CD4 counts fell. This retrospective serial study examined whether starting ART and sustained HIV suppression were associated with changes in the composition and diversity of the TRB repertoire in peripheral blood. The cohort contributed about 190 cryopreserved PBMC samples from a few dozen adults with confirmed HIV infection, collected serially over a mean of approximately six years (range 1-12). Of the roughly 30 participants with HIV, some 12 were female. No cross-contamination during QIAcube processing was seen in test extractions of a monoclonal T-cell line run alongside around 34 polyclonal samples.

Regarding this clone: The clone's antigen remains unknown. Base qualities are not at hand, and no much larger clone is one base apart.

The immunoSEQ hsTCRB v3.0 assay was used at survey level resolution to sequence the TRB variable region. The target sequencing depth for TRB was about 40,000-55,000 T-cell genomes per sample. Pooled TRB libraries were sequenced on an Illumina MiSeq with a v3 150-cycle kit. The authors' analysis ran thus. Repertoire analysis ran in R within a reproducible Nextflow workflow covering QC, data transformation and analysis. LymphoSeq2, an R package for exploring AIRR-Seq data, was used to implement the custom analyses. After excluding a few samples that yielded fewer than 5000 total TRB sequences, some 180 HIV repertoires remained for analysis. Of the 180 to 200 retained HIV repertoires, 59 were collected before and approximately 130 after ART initiation. Repertoires were downsampled to 5000 TRB nucleotide sequences, and summary statistics were averaged over 100 downsampling iterations. The analysis kept only TRB sequences whose CDR3 regions were at least seven amino acids long. Diversity was measured with a Shannon entropy-derived clonality score and the Gini coefficient. Repertoire networks linked the top 5000 CDR3 amino acid sequences whenever two sequences differed by an edit distance of one. For TRB CDR3 amino acid sequences, GLIPH2 was used to predict antigen specificity groups and MHC restriction. To flag known associations with CMV, EBV, HIV or tissue antigens, CDR3 amino acid sequences were compared against VDJdb and McPAS-TCR. Pre-ART, post-ART and control groups were compared with Wilcoxon signed-rank tests and Holm-Bonferroni correction. The table was pulled from immuneACCESS by TCRdb, which kept in-frame rearrangements only. Such tables lose some clones; where checked, under half of the loss comes from unresolved V genes, and the rest has no known cause. That table gives V, J and clone size, and the DNA gave D and trimming. For this sample there are around 30,000 clones; more than 70% appear just once. The ten biggest clones cover roughly 10% of the sample.

Inclusion was restricted to participants for whom at least one PBMC sample before ART initiation and at least two post-ART samples were available. All participants with HIV were treated in the United States of America. Cryopreserved samples of 1-10 million PBMC were thawed and washed before DNA extraction. At the time of the earliest PBMC sample, participants with HIV were aged between about 20 and 55 years. Per participant, PBMC samples came from 1-4 timepoints prior to ART initiation and 2-8 timepoints following ART initiation, for a median of 7 samples. Serial HIV viral load, CD4+ T-cell count, ART history and demographic data were obtained for every participant. Genomic DNA was extracted from unsorted PBMC with a Qiagen kit on a QIAcube, with processing performed in batches of 12 samples. The paper as a whole reports these results and caveats: Narrower CDR3 length ranges were observed in HIV repertoires than in controls, and an antigen-experienced repertoire with only a slight naive shift after ART was suggested by the network structure. No data were available on ART adherence, viral resistance or therapy changes, limiting inferences about post-ART repertoire changes. Since PBMC availability was limited, sequencing covered only the TCR beta chain, with no alpha chain pairing. The samples span the years 2004 to 2017, and the ART regimens used at that time may not be as effective as current regimens. The repertoire was dominated across all time points by expanded TRB clones identified before ART initiation, although this dominance was seen to fluctuate and to decrease in many PLHIV after ART. Starting ART was linked to a significant rise in TRB diversity, yet even with long-term ART the diversity remained significantly lower than in transplant donor controls. Unsorted PBMC were profiled instead of sorted CD4+ and CD8+ T cells because pre-ART samples had limited cell numbers.

Taken from cysteine to phenylalanine, the CDR3 has 13 residues. This entry keeps only the CDR3 DNA: 39 bases, framed from base 1. Taken from the germline V gene, the CDR1 and CDR2 loops are SGHAT and FQNNGV. V loses 1 base, J loses 1 base, and the germline ends lie 5 bases apart. The clonotype comes from a man aged 18 to 30 with HIV. This chain joins TRBV11-2 to TRBJ2-7; no D segment can be confidently identified. Specimen: unsorted PBMCs, collected 1.5 years before starting antiretroviral therapy. CDR3 reads: CASSLAQSYEQYF. The sequenced DNA is TGTGCCAGCAGCTTAGCTCAGTCCTACGAGCAGTACTTC.